Following are 22 T cell receptor beta chains from one sample sequenced in a study of T cell therapy after organ transplantation. The assay was immunoSEQ multiplex PCR, and TCRdb's table has in-frame clones only and misses some. Of about 20,000 clones detected, 65% to 85% appear once; the ten largest clones hold 35% to 40%. No antigen is known for these receptors. Noted time point: 20-29 weeks after completion of therapy. Sequenced here: CD8+ T cells from blood, sampled after autologous CMV-specific T cell therapy. These receptors all stem from a human patient who had received a solid organ transplant and had CMV disease. These T cells may partly come from the graft donor.

This rearrangement joins TRBV4-3 to TRBJ1-5; no clear D gene. Trimming shortened V by 0 bases and J by 7 bases, and 7 bases separated the two germline ends. The CDR3 has 13 residues. Germline CDR1 and CDR2: LGHNA and YSLEER. CDR3 residues: CASSQEPEQPQHF. CDR3 nucleotide sequence: TGCGCCAGCAGCCAAGAACCAGAGCAGCCCCAGCATTTT.

As concerns this clone: This sample includes further DNA sequences coding for the same CDR3. The chain is built from TRBV6-5 and TRBJ2-7; tentative D call: TRBD2 (7 bases). Germline values: CDR1 MNHEY, CDR2 SVGAGI. This CDR3 contains 14 residues. V shed 2 bases and J shed 3 bases, with 11 bases lying between them. The CDR3 is CASSYGGGGYEQYF. For the CDR3, the DNA is TGTGCCAGCAGTTACGGAGGGGGGGGCTACGAGCAGTACTTC.

This clone was recorded a few times. The chain employs TRBV15 and TRBJ2-6; D gene uncertain. The germline CDR1 and CDR2 sequences are LNHNV and YYDKDF (reference sequence). Trimming stripped 1 base from V and 2 bases from J, with 9 bases between. This CDR3 has 16 amino acids. For the CDR3, the DNA is TGTGCCACCAGCAGAGGCAGTGTTACTGGGGCCAACGTCCTGACTTTC. This translates into CATSRGSVTGANVLTF.

V and J are TRBV5-1 and TRBJ2-7; tentative D call: TRBD1 (6 bases). Deletions cut 4 bases from V and 6 bases from J, with 11 bases between. The CDR3 has 12 residues. From germline, CDR1 is SGHRS and CDR2 YFSETQ. The CDR3 spells CASSPLRGEQYF. The CDR3 DNA reads as TGCGCCAGCAGCCCCCTCAGGGGCGAGCAGTACTTC.

The V call is TRBV7-8, the J call TRBJ2-1, with D tentatively TRBD1 or TRBD2 (5 bases each). Germline CDR1 SGHVS, CDR2 FQNEAQ. The CDR3 length is 15 residues. V lost 4 bases to trimming and J lost 0 bases, with 10 bases between them. The CDR3 reads CASSWGPGSYNEQFF. In DNA form, the CDR3 reads TGTGCCAGCAGCTGGGGACCGGGCTCCTACAATGAGCAGTTCTTC.

V usage is TRBV29-1 and J usage is TRBJ2-1; 9 bases match TRBD2. Losses at the gene ends were 4 bases for V and 4 bases for J; bases not matched to a gene: 17. This CDR3 has 18 residues. The germline V gene encodes CDR1 SQVTM and CDR2 ANQGSEA. The CDR3 sequence is CSVGADRVRLAAYNEQFF. The CDR3 DNA sequence: TGCAGCGTTGGGGCCGACAGGGTAAGACTAGCGGCATACAATGAGCAGTTCTTC.

The genes are TRBV5-1 and TRBJ2-2, with no clear D. Germline V gene sequence: CDR1 SGHRS, CDR2 YFSETQ. This CDR3 is 13 amino acids long. V lost 4 bases and J 4 bases, leaving 8 bases between the germline ends. CDR3 loop: CASSQRGTGELFF. The CDR3 nucleotides read TGCGCCAGCAGCCAGCGAGGCACCGGGGAGCTGTTTTTT. Supplemented by reference TRBV5-1 and TRBJ2-2, the full variable domain reads KAGVTQTPRYLIKTRGQQVTLSCSPISGHRSVSWYQQTPGQGLQFLFEYFSETQRNKGNFPGRFSGRQFSNSRSEMNVSTLELGDSALYLCASSQRGTGELFFGEGSRLTVL.

The J gene is TRBJ1-2, the V gene TRBV9; 10 bases fit TRBD1. Losses at the gene ends were 4 bases for V and 8 bases for J; bases not matched to a gene: 8. The V gene's germline CDR1 is SGDLS and CDR2 YYNGEE. CDR3 length: 14 residues. As DNA, the CDR3 is TGTGCCAGCAGCCCGTGGGACAGGGGCACGGGCTACACCTTC. Encoded protein: CASSPWDRGTGYTF. Complete variable domain (other parts from reference TRBV9 and TRBJ1-2): DSGVTQTPKHLITATGQRVTLRCSPRSGDLSVYWYQQSLDQGLQFLIQYYNGEERAKGNILERFSAQQFPDLHSELNLSSLELGDSALYFCASSPWDRGTGYTFGSGTRLTVV.

The chain couples TRBV19 to TRBJ1-5; TRBD1 matches 8 bases. The V segment lost 1 base and the J segment 1 base; nucleotides outside the gene matches: 6. In germline, CDR1 is LNHDA, CDR2 SQIVND (reference sequence). This CDR3 comprises 17 residues. CDR3 in amino acids: CASSIGQGLVSNQPQHF. DNA for the CDR3: TGTGCCAGTAGTATAGGACAGGGGCTTGTAAGCAATCAGCCCCAGCATTTT. Filled out from reference TRBV19 and TRBJ1-5, the complete variable domain reads DGGITQSPKYLFRKEGQNVTLSCEQNLNHDAMYWYRQDPGQGLRLIYYSQIVNDFQKGDIAEGYSVSREKKESFPLTVTSAQKNPTAFYLCASSIGQGLVSNQPQHFGDGTRLSIL.

This clone appeared once. V is TRBV4-1 and J is TRBJ2-1; no clear D. Trimming took 1 base from V and 3 from J, leaving 4 bases between them. The CDR3 runs to 13 residues. CDR1 and CDR2 (germline): MGHRA, YSYEKL. CDR3 residues: CASSQVNYNEQFF. As DNA, the CDR3 is TGCGCCAGCAGCCAAGTTAACTACAATGAGCAGTTCTTC.

This chain joins TRBV7-8 and TRBJ2-2, with 12 bases identical to TRBD1. J was trimmed by 8 bases and V by 5 bases; bases with no gene match: 9. Germline V CDR1 and CDR2: SGHVS, FQNEAQ. This CDR3 is 16 amino acids long. CDR3 in DNA: TGTGCCAGCAGCCGAGGGGGACAGGGGGCGATTGGGGAGCTGTTTTTT. It specifies CASSRGGQGAIGELFF. The whole variable domain, filled in from reference TRBV7-8 and TRBJ2-2, reads GAGVSQSPRYKVAKRGQDVALRCDPISGHVSLFWYQQALGQGPEFLTYFQNEAQLDKSGLPSDRFFAERPEGSVSTLKIQRTQQEDSAVYLCASSRGGQGAIGELFFGEGSRLTVL.

This chain links TRBV4-2 with TRBJ1-5, with a weak D call TRBD1 (5 bases). Per the germline V gene, CDR1 is LGHNA and CDR2 is YNFKEQ. This CDR3 has 16 residues. The V gene lost 0 bases and the J gene lost 3 bases, with 12 bases spanning the gap. For the CDR3, the DNA is TGTGCCAGCAGCCAAGATTTGGGGGGGTTCAATCAGCCCCAGCATTTT. This gives the protein CASSQDLGGFNQPQHF.

The rearrangement links TRBV7-6 to TRBJ1-4; a possible D gene is TRBD1 (6 bases). Trimming removed 5 bases from V and 3 bases from J, with 16 bases in between. Germline loops: CDR1 SGHVS, CDR2 FNYEAQ. This CDR3 spans 16 amino acids. CDR3 DNA sequence: TGTGCCAGCAGCCAGAGACAGGAGCCTCCTAATGAAAAACTGTTTTTT. Protein sequence: CASSQRQEPPNEKLFF.

The chain employs TRBV7-9 and TRBJ2-7; D unresolved. This CDR3 region has 15 residues. The germline gives CDR1 SEHNR, CDR2 FQNEAQ (reference sequence). V gave up 5 bases and J gave up 6 bases, with 20 bases separating them. The CDR3 loop is CASSPPSMGPPEQYF. The CDR3 region has the DNA TGTGCCAGCAGCCCCCCGTCAATGGGTCCCCCCGAGCAGTACTTC.

This chain joins TRBV28 and TRBJ1-2; 7 bases agree with TRBD1. Unmatched junction bases numbered 20, after V lost 7 bases and J lost 3 bases. Germline-derived CDR1 and CDR2 are MDHEN and SYDVKM. CDR3 length: 18 residues. Here the CDR3 DNA reads TGTGCCAGCAAGAGCGGGATTACCACCGGGACAGCTTACTATGGCTACACCTTC. This gives the protein CASKSGITTGTAYYGYTF.

The chain employs TRBV4-2 and TRBJ1-2; D is undetermined. Trimming took off 2 bases at V and 4 bases at J, with 14 bases between the two ends. The CDR3 has 15 residues. The V gene's germline CDR1 is LGHNA and CDR2 YNFKEQ. CDR3 in amino acids: CASSQTRAGGYGYTF. The CDR3 region has the DNA TGTGCCAGCAGCCAAACCCGGGCTGGTGGCTATGGCTACACCTTC.

This clone was recorded once. Other DNA sequences in this sample translate to the same CDR3. This rearrangement joins TRBV5-8 to TRBJ1-6, with D unresolved. Trimming removed 5 bases at V and 2 bases at J, with 8 bases between. Germline V gives CDR1 SGHTS, CDR2 YDEGEE. The CDR3 consists of 14 residues. The CDR3 DNA reads as TGTGCCAGCAGTTTAGACACCTATAATTCACCCCTCCACTTT. It yields the protein CASSLDTYNSPLHF.

This chain uses TRBV9 with TRBJ2-1, with D uncertain. Per germline, CDR1 SGDLS and CDR2 YYNGEE. The CDR3 contains 19 residues. The germline V and J ends were trimmed by 4 bases and 0 bases, with 23 bases remaining between them. CDR3 DNA sequence: TGTGCCAGCAGCTCAACCCTACCCGGGTTGCGTAGCTCCTACAATGAGCAGTTCTTC. Translating it yields CASSSTLPGLRSSYNEQFF.

This chain uses TRBV6-5 with TRBJ2-7; D is possibly TRBD2 (5 bases). Germline CDR1 MNHEY, CDR2 SVGAGI. The V and J ends lost 2 bases and 6 bases respectively, with 14 bases between them. CDR3 size: 14 residues. The CDR3 loop is CASSYAQLGGEQYF. In DNA form, the CDR3 reads TGTGCCAGCAGTTACGCCCAGCTAGGAGGCGAGCAGTACTTC.

The V call is TRBV18, the J call TRBJ1-1; unclear D gene. V lost 6 bases to trimming and J lost 3 bases, with 17 bases between them. The CDR3 has 15 residues. Germline V gene sequence: CDR1 KGHSH, CDR2 LQKENI. CDR3 amino acids: CASSSLGSWDTEAFF. The CDR3 DNA sequence: TGTGCCAGCTCTAGCCTAGGGTCTTGGGACACTGAAGCTTTCTTT.

The chain has TRBV4-2 and TRBJ2-1; 12 bases line up with TRBD2. CDR3 length: 18 amino acids. The junction had 4 bases not matched to a gene; V was cut back by 0 bases and J by 1 base. The germline CDR1 and CDR2 sequences are LGHNA and YNFKEQ. In DNA, the CDR3 is TGTGCCAGCAGCCAAGACCGAACTAGCGGGGGGTCCTACAATGAGCAGTTCTTC. It yields the protein CASSQDRTSGGSYNEQFF.

This clone appeared a single time. V gene TRBV14 combines with J gene TRBJ2-7; tentative D call: TRBD2 (6 bases). Deletions cut 2 bases from V and 3 bases from J, with 17 bases between. This CDR3 is built from 16 residues. Germline CDR1 and CDR2: SGHDN and FVKESK. CDR3 sequence (DNA): TGTGCCAGCAGCCAACGGGTAGCGGTACTCCTCTACGAGCAGTACTTC. It specifies CASSQRVAVLLYEQYF.